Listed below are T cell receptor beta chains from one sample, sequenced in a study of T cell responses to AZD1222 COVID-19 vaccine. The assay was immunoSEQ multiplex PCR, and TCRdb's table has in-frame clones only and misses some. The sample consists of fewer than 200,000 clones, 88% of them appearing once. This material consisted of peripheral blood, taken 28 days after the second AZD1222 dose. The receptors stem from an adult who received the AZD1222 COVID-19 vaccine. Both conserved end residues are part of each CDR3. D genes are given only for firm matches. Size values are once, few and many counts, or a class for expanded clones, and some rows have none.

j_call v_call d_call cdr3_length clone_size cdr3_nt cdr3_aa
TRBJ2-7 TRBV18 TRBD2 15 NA TGTGCCAGCTCTTACACTAGCGGGTCACTCTACGAGCAGTACTTC CASSYTSGSLYEQYF
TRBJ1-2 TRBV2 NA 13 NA TGTGCCAGCAGCGGGGTTACTAACTATGGCTACACCTTC CASSGVTNYGYTF
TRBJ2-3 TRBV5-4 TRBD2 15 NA TGTGCCAGCGGGACTAGCGGGAGCTCCGCAGATACGCAGTATTTT CASGTSGSSADTQYF
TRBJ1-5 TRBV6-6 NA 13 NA TGTGCCAGCAGTAGTACTCCCCCAGGGCCCCAGCATTTT CASSSTPPGPQHF
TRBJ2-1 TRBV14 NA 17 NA TGTGCCAGCAGCCAAACGAGGGGATTGAGCTCCTACAATGAGCAGTTCTTC CASSQTRGLSSYNEQFF
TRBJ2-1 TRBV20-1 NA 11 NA TGCAGCGCCCGGGGGTCCAATGAGCAGTTCTTC CSARGSNEQFF
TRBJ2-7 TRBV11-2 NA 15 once TGTGCCAGCAGCGCCTCGAGTGGGCTATCCTACGAGCAGTACTTC CASSASSGLSYEQYF
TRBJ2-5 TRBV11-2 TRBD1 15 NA TGTGCCAGCAGCTTAGGGACAGGGGGTGGAGAGACCCAGTACTTC CASSLGTGGGETQYF
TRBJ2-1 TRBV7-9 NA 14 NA TGTGCCAGCAGCTTTGGGGGCCGGGGGAATGAGCAGTTCTTC CASSFGGRGNEQFF
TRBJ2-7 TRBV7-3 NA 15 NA TGTGCCAGCAGCTCCCTCCGCCCACCGAACCACGAGCAGTACTTC CASSSLRPPNHEQYF
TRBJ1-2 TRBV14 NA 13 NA TGTGCCAGCAGCCCGGGACAACGCTATGGCTACACCTTC CASSPGQRYGYTF
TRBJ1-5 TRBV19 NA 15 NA TGTGCCAGTAGTATAGTGGTCGGAGCCGGTCAGCCCCAGCATTTT CASSIVVGAGQPQHF
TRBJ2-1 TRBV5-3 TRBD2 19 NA TGTGCCAGAAGCTTGAAACTGGGACTAGCGGGAGGGCCGGGAAATGAGCAGTTCTTC CARSLKLGLAGGPGNEQFF
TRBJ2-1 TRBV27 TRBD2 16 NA TGTGCCAGCAGGCAAATTAGCGGGAGCCCCTACAATGAGCAGTTCTTC CASRQISGSPYNEQFF